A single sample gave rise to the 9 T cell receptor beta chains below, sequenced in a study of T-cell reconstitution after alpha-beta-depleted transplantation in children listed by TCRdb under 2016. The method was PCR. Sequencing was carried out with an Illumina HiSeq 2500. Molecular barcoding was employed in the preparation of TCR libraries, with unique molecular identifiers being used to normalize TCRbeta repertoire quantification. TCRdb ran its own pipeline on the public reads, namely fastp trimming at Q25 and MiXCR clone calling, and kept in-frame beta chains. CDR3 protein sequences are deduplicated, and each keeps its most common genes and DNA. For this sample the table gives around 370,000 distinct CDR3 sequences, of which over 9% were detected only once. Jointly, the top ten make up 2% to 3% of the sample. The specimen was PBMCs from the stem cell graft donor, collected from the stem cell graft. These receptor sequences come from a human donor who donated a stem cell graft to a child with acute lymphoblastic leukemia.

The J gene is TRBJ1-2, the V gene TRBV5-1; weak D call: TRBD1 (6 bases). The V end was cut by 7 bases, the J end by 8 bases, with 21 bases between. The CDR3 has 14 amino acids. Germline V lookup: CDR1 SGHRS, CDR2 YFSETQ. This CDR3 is CASGGGGARRGYTF. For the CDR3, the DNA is TGCGCCAGCGGGGGCGGGGGGGCCCGAAGAGGCTACACCTTC.

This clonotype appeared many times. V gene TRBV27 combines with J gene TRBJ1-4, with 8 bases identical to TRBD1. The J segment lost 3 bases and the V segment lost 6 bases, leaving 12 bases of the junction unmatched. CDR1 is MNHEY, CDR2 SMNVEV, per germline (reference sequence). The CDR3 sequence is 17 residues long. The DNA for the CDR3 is TGTGCCAGCAGCTTGCCCCCCGGACAGGGCCCTAATGAAAAACTGTTTTTT. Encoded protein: CASSLPPGQGPNEKLFF.

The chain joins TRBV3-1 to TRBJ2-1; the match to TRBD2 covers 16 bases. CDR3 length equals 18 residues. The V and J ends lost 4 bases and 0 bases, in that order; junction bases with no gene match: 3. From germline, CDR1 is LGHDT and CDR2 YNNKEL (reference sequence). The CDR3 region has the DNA TGTGCCAGCAGCCCAGGGACTAGCGGGAGGGCCTCCTACAATGAGCAGTTCTTC. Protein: CASSPGTSGRASYNEQFF.

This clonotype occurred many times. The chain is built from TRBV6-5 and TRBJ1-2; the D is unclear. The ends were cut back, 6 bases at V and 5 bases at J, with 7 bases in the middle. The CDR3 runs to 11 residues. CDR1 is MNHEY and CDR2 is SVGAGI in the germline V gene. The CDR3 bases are TGTGCCAGCAGATCCACGTATGGCTACACCTTC. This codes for CASRSTYGYTF.

In nucleotides, the CDR3 is TGCGCCAGCAGCGGGACTAGCGGCCTCCAAGAGACCCAGTACTTC. It is translated as CASSGTSGLQETQYF. The chain has TRBV5-1 and TRBJ2-5; 11 bases are shared with TRBD2. Germline-derived CDR1 and CDR2 are SGHRS and YFSETQ. Trimming cost V 4 bases and J 1 base; bases outside gene matches: 3. The CDR3 spans 15 residues.

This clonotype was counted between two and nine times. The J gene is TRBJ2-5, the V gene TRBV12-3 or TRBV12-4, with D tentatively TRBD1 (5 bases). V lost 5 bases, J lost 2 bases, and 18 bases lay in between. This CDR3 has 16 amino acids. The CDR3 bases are TGTGCCAGCAGTCCCCTGGATGGCCAGGGTCAAGAGACCCAGTACTTC. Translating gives CASSPLDGQGQETQYF.

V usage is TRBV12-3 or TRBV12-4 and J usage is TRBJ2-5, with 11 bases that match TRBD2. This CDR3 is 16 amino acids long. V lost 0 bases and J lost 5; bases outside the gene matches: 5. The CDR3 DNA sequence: TGTGCCAGCAGTTTAGCTAGCGGGAGGGCCGGGGAGACCCAGTACTTC. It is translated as CASSLASGRAGETQYF.

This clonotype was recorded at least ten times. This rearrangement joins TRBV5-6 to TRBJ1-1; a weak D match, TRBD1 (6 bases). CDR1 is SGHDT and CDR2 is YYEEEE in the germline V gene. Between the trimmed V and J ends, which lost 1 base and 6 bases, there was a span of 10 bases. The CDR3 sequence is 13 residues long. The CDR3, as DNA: TGTGCCAGCAGCTTGACAGGGTTTGCTGAAGCTTTCTTT. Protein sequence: CASSLTGFAEAFF.

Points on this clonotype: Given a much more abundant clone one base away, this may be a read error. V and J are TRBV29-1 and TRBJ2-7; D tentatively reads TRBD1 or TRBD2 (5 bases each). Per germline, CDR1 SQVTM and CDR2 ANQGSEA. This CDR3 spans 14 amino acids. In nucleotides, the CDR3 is TGCAGCGTTGAACCCGGGACGGGCCACTACGTGCAGTACTTC. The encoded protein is CSVEPGTGHYVQYF.